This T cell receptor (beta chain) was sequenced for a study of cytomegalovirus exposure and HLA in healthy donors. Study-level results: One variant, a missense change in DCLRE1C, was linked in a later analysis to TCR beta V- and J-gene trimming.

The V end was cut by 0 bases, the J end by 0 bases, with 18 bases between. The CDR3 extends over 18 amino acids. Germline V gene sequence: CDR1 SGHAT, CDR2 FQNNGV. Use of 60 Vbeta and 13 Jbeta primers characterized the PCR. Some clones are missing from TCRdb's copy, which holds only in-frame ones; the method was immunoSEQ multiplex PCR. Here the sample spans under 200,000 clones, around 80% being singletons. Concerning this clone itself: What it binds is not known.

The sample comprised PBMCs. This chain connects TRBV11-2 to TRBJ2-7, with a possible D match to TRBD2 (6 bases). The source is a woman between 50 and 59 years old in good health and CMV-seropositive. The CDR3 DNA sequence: TGTGCCAGCAGCTTAGAAAGGGGACTTGATCCCCTCTCCTACGAGCAGTACTTC. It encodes CASSLERGLDPLSYEQYF.